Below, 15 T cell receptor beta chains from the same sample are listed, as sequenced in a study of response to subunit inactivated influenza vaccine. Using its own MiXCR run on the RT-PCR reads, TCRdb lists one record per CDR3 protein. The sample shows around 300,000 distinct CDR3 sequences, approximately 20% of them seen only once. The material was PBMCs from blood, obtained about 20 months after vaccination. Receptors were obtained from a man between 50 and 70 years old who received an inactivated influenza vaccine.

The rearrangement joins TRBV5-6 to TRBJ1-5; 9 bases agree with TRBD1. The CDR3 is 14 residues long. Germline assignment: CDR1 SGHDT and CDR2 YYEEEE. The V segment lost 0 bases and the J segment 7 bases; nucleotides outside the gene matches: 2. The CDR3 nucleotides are TGTGCCAGCAGCTTGGCGGGACAGGGACAGCCCCAGCATTTT. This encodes CASSLAGQGQPQHF. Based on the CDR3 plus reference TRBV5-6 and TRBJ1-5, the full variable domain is DAGVTQSPTHLIKTRGQQVTLRCSPKSGHDTVSWYQQALGQGPQFIFQYYEEEERQRGNFPDRFSGHQFPNYSSELNVNALLLGDSALYLCASSLAGQGQPQHFGDGTRLSIL.

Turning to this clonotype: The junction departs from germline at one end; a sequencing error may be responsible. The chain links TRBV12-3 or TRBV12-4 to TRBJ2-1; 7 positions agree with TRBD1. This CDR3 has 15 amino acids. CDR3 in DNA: TGTGCCAGCAGTTTCAGACAGGGAGCCTACAATGAGCAGTTATTC. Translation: CASSFRQGAYNEQLF.

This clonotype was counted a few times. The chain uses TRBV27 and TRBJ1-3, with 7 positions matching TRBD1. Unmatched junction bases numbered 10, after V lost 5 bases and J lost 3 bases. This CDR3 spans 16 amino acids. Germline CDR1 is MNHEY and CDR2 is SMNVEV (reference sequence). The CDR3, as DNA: TGTGCCAGCAGTAAAGGAACCAACAGGGGTGGAAACACCATATATTTT. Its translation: CASSKGTNRGGNTIYF.

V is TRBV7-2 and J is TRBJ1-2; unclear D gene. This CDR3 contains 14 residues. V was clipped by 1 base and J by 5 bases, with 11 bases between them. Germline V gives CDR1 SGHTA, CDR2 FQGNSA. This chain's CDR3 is CASSLVGRMYGYTF. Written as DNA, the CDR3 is TGTGCCAGCAGCTTAGTAGGTCGGATGTATGGCTACACCTTC.

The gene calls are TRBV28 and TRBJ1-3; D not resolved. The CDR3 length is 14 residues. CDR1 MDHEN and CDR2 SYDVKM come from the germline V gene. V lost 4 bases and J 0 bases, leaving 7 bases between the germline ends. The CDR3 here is CASSSPGSGNTIYF. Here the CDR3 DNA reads TGTGCCAGCAGTTCCCCAGGCTCTGGAAACACCATATATTTT.

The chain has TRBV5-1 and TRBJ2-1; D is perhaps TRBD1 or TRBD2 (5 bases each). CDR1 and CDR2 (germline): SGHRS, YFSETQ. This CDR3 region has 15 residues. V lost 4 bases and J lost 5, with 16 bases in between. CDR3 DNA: TGCGCCAGCAGCAACCAGGGACGCCCACACAATGAGCAGTTCTTC. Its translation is CASSNQGRPHNEQFF.

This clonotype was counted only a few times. In nucleotides, the CDR3 is TGTGCCAGCAGCTTCGCCTCGTCCTACGAGCAGTACTTC. This sequence encodes CASSFASSYEQYF. The chain carries TRBV7-2 and TRBJ2-7, with no clear D. The CDR3 has 13 amino acids. Germline V CDR1 and CDR2: SGHTA, FQGNSA. V gave up 3 bases and J gave up 1 base, with 7 bases separating them.

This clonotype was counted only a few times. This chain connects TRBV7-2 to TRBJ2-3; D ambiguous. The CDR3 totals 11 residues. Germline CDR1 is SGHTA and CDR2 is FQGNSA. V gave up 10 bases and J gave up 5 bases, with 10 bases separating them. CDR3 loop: CATSKIDTQYF. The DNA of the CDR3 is TGTGCCACGTCGAAAATAGATACGCAGTATTTT.

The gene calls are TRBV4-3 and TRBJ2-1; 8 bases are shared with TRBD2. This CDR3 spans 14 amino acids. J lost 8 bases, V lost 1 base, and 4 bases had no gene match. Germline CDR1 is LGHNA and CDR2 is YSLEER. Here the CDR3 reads CASSQGSGTDEQFF. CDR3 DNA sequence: TGCGCCAGCAGCCAAGGTAGCGGGACGGATGAGCAGTTCTTC.

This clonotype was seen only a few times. The CDR3 reads CASRPQGKGRNTIYF. The CDR3 DNA reads TGTGCCAGCAGGCCACAGGGGAAGGGGAGGAACACCATATATTTT. The chain links TRBV12-3 or TRBV12-4 to TRBJ1-3, with 7 bases fitting TRBD1. V gave up 6 bases and J gave up 7 bases; unmatched junction bases: 12. This CDR3 region has 15 residues.

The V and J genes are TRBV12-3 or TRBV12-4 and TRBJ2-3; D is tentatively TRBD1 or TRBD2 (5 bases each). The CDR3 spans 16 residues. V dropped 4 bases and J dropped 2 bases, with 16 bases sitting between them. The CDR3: CASSSSGTKDTDTQYF. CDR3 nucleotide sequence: TGTGCCAGCAGTTCCTCCGGGACCAAGGACACAGATACGCAGTATTTT.

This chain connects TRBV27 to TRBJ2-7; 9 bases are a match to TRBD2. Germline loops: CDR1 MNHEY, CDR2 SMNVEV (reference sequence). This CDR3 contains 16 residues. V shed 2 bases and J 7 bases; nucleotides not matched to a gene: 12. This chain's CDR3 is CASSLKWASGTREQYF. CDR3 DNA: TGTGCCAGCAGTTTAAAGTGGGCTAGCGGGACTCGGGAGCAGTACTTC.

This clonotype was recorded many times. CDR3 sequence reads: CASSQVQGGDTGELFF. The CDR3 DNA reads as TGTGCCAGCAGCCAAGTTCAAGGGGGGGACACCGGGGAGCTGTTTTTT. The chain carries TRBV4-2 and TRBJ2-2, with D possibly matching TRBD2 (7 bases). The CDR3 length is 16 residues. Germline V gene sequence: CDR1 LGHNA, CDR2 YNFKEQ. V lost 1 base, J lost 3 bases, and 12 bases lay in between.

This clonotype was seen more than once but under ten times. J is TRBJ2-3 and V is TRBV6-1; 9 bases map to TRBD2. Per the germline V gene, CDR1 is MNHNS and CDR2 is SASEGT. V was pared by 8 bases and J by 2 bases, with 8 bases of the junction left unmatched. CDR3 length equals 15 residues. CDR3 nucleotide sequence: TGTGCCAGCCGGGTAGCGGGAGCGAACACAGATACGCAGTATTTT. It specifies CASRVAGANTDTQYF.

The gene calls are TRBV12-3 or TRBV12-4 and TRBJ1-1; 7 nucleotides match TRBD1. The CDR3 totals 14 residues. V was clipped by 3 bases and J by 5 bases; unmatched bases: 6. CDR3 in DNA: TGTGCCAGCAGTTTCCGGCAGGGGGTAACTGAAGCTTTCTTT. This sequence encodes CASSFRQGVTEAFF.